These T cell receptor beta chains were read from a single sample in a study of OX40 agonist ivuxolimab in advanced cancers. Sequencing used immunoSEQ multiplex PCR; TCRdb keeps in-frame clones, though not all of them. This table holds 52,000 or so clones, 84% found once. The sequencing here drew on CD4+ or CD8+ T cells sorted from blood, taken in a trial of the OX40 agonist ivuxolimab. The receptors here all came from an adult with an advanced solid tumor such as melanoma, head and neck, liver or kidney cancer. CDR3s include the opening cysteine and the closing phenylalanine or tryptophan. The D gene is left open where the match is weak. Clone size, where shown, is once, few, many, or a class for clones that have expanded.

.,TRBV11-3,.,TRBJ1-6,TGTGCCAGCAGCTTAGGGGGACACTTGGCCCTCCACTTT,CASSLGGHLALHF
TRBD2,TRBV7-2,.,TRBJ2-1,TGTGCCAGCAGCTTTAGCGGGAGGGGGAACAATGAGCAGTTCTTC,CASSFSGRGNNEQFF
.,TRBV20-1,once,TRBJ2-7,TGCAGTGCTAGAGATAGGAACGAGCAGTACTTC,CSARDRNEQYF
TRBD2,TRBV5-6,.,TRBJ2-5,TGTGCCAGCAGGGCGGGACTAGCAATGGTAGAGACCCAGTACTTC,CASRAGLAMVETQYF
.,TRBV28,.,TRBJ2-2,TGTGCCAGCAGTTTAGGGGCAGCCGGGGAGCTGTTTTTT,CASSLGAAGELFF
TRBD1,TRBV11-2,.,TRBJ1-2,TGTGCCAGCAGCCAAAGGACCGGGACAGGGAGCTATGGCTACACCTTC,CASSQRTGTGSYGYTF
TRBD2,TRBV12-5,.,TRBJ2-1,TGTGCTAGTGGTCCCCGACGAGCGGGGGCCTACAATGAGCAGTTCTTC,CASGPRRAGAYNEQFF
TRBD2,TRBV7-6,.,TRBJ2-2,TGTGCCAGCAGCTTCACTAGCGGGAGTATACAGAACACCGGGGAGCTGTTTTTT,CASSFTSGSIQNTGELFF
TRBD1,TRBV25-1,.,TRBJ1-1,TGTGCCAGCAGTGAACATGGACAGGGGTCCTTTAACACTGAAGCTTTCTTT,CASSEHGQGSFNTEAFF
TRBD1,TRBV15,.,TRBJ2-5,TGTGCCACCAGCAGAGATGGTTTAAGGACAGGGGGAGAGACCCAGTACTTC,CATSRDGLRTGGETQYF